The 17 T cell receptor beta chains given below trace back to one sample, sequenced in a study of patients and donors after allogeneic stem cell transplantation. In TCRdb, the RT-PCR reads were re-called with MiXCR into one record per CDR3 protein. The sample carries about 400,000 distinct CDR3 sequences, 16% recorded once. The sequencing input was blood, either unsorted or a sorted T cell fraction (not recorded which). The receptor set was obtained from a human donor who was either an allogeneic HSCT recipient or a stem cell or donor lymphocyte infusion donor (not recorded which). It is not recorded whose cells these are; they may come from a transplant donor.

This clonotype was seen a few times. In DNA form, the CDR3 reads TGTGCCAGCAGTGTAAGCGGGGGTGACTACGAGCAGTACTTC. Encoded protein: CASSVSGGDYEQYF. The chain carries TRBV6-4 and TRBJ2-7; 8 nucleotides agree with TRBD2. V shed 4 bases and J 3 bases; nucleotides not matched to a gene: 5. Per germline, CDR1 MRHNA and CDR2 SNTAGT. The CDR3 totals 14 residues.

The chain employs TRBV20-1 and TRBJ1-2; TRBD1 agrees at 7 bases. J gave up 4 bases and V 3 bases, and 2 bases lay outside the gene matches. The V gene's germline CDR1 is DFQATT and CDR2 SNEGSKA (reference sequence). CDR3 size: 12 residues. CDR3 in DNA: TGCAGTGCTAGCGACAGGGTCTATGGCTACACCTTC. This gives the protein CSASDRVYGYTF.

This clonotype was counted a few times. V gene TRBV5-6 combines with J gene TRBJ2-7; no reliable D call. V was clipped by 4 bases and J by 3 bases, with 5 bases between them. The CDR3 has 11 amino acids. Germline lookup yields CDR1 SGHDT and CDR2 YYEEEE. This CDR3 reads CASSGYYEQYF. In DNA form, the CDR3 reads TGTGCCAGCAGCGGGTACTACGAGCAGTACTTC.

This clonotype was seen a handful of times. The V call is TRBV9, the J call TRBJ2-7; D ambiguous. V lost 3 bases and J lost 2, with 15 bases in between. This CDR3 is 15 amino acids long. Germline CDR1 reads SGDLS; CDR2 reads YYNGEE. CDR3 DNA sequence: TGTGCCAGCAGCGGCGGTCACACTGCTACCTACGAGCAGTACTTC. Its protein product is CASSGGHTATYEQYF.

The CDR3 bases are TGCAGTGCTAGAGAGGGGACAGGGTTTAATGAAAAACTGTTTTTT. Translation: CSAREGTGFNEKLFF. The rearrangement joins TRBV20-1 to TRBJ1-4, with TRBD1 matching over 9 bases. This CDR3 is built from 15 residues. Trimming cost V 0 bases and J 4 bases; bases outside gene matches: 3. Germline V CDR1 and CDR2: DFQATT, SNEGSKA (reference sequence).

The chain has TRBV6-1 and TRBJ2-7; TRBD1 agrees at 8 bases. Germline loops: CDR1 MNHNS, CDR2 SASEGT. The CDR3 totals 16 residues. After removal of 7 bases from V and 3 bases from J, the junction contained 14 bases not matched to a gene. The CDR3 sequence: CASIPRKTGVLYEQYF. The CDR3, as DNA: TGTGCCAGCATCCCCAGGAAGACAGGGGTCCTCTACGAGCAGTACTTC.

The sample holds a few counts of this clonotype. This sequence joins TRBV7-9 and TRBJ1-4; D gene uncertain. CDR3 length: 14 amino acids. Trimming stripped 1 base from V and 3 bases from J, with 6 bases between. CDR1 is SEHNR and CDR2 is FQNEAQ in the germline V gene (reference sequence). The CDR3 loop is CASSLEVANEKLFF. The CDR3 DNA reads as TGTGCCAGCAGCTTAGAGGTAGCTAATGAAAAACTGTTTTTT.

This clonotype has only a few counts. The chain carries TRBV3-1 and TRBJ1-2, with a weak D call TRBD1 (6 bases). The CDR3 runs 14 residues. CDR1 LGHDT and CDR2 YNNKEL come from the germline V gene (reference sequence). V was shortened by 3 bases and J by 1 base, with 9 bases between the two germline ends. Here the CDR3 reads CASSHRTDNYGYTF. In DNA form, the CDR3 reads TGTGCCAGCAGCCACAGGACAGATAACTATGGCTACACCTTC.

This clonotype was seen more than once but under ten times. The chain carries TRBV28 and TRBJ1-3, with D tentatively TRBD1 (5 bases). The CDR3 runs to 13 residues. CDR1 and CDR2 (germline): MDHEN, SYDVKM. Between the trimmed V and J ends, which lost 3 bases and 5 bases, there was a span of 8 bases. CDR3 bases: TGTGCCAGCAGTTTCGGGGGACGAAACACCATATATTTT. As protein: CASSFGGRNTIYF.

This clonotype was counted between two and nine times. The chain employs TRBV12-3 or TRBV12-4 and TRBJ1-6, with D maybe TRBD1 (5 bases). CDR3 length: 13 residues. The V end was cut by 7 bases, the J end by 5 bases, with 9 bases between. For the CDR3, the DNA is TGTGCCAGCACGGGACGTCATAATTCACCCCTCCACTTT. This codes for CASTGRHNSPLHF.

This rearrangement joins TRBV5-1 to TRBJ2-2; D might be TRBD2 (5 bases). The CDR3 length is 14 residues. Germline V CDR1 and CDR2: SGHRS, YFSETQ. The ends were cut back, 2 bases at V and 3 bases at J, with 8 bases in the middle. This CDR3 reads CASSFFGDTGELFF. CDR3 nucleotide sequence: TGCGCCAGCAGCTTTTTCGGGGACACCGGGGAGCTGTTTTTT.

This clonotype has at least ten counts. For the CDR3, the DNA is TGTGCCAGCAGTTTCTTAGCTCCCGGGGAGCTGTTTTTT. Its protein is CASSFLAPGELFF. This sequence joins TRBV12-3 or TRBV12-4 and TRBJ2-2, with D unclear. The germline V and J ends were trimmed by 3 bases and 6 bases, with 8 bases remaining between them. The CDR3 extends over 13 amino acids.

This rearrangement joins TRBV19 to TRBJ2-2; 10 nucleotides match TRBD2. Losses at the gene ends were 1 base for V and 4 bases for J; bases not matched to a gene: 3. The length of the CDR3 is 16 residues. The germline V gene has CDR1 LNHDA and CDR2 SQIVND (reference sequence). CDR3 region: CASSIGSGRATGELFF. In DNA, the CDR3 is TGTGCCAGTAGTATAGGCAGCGGGAGGGCCACCGGGGAGCTGTTTTTT. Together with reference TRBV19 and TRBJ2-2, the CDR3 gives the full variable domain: DGGITQSPKYLFRKEGQNVTLSCEQNLNHDAMYWYRQDPGQGLRLIYYSQIVNDFQKGDIAEGYSVSREKKESFPLTVTSAQKNPTAFYLCASSIGSGRATGELFFGEGSRLTVL.

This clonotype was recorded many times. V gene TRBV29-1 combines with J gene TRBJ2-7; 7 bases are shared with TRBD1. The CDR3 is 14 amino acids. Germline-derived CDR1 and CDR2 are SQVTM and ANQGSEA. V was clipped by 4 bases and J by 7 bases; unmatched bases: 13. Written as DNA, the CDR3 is TGCAGCGTTGTTCAGACAGGGCACGAGCGGGAGCAGTACTTC. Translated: CSVVQTGHEREQYF.

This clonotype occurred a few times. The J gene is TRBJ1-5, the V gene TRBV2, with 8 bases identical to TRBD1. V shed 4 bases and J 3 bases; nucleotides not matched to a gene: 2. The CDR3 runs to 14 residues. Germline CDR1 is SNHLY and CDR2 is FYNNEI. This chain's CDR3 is CASSVDRDNQPQHF. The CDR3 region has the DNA TGTGCCAGCAGTGTGGACAGGGACAATCAGCCCCAGCATTTT.

The CDR3 loop reads CASSGRTSGRNTGELFF. Here the CDR3 DNA reads TGTGCCAGCAGCGGGCGGACTAGCGGGAGAAACACCGGGGAGCTGTTTTTT. The chain uses TRBV9 and TRBJ2-2; 13 bases agree with TRBD2. V lost 3 bases, J lost 2 bases, and 4 bases stayed unmatched. CDR3 length: 17 residues. Germline lookup yields CDR1 SGDLS and CDR2 YYNGEE. Full variable domain (outside the CDR3, taken from reference TRBV9 and TRBJ2-2): DSGVTQTPKHLITATGQRVTLRCSPRSGDLSVYWYQQSLDQGLQFLIQYYNGEERAKGNILERFSAQQFPDLHSELNLSSLELGDSALYFCASSGRTSGRNTGELFFGEGSRLTVL.

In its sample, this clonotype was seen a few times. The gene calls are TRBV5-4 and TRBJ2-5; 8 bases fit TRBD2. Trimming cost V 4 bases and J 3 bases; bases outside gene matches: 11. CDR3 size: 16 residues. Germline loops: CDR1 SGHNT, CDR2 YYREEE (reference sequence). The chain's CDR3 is CASSPTWAGGKETQYF. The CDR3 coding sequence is TGTGCCAGCAGCCCCACTTGGGCGGGGGGAAAAGAGACCCAGTACTTC.